This is a list of T cell receptor beta chains from one sample in a study of lymphopenia after photon versus proton radiotherapy. Generated by immunoSEQ multiplex PCR, the TCRdb table keeps only in-frame clones and is missing some. The sample shows approximately 66,000 clones, approximately 86% of them seen only once. The sequenced sample was peripheral blood, obtained from a patient treated with photon-based radiotherapy. These receptors originate from a man aged 35 to 55 with gastric cancer. Both conserved end residues are part of each CDR3. A D gene is named only where the DNA matches it firmly. The size of a clone is reported for some rows only, either as once, few or many, or as a class for expanded clones.

V gene	D gene	clone size	J gene	CDR3 DNA	CDR3 protein
TRBV4-2	NA	NA	TRBJ2-6	TGTGCCAGCAGCCAAGATAAATGGAACTCTGGGGCCAACGTCCTGACTTTC	CASSQDKWNSGANVLTF
TRBV6-5	TRBD1	NA	TRBJ1-2	TGTGCCAGCAGCAGGGACAGGGCTGGCTACACCTTC	CASSRDRAGYTF
TRBV4-2	TRBD2	NA	TRBJ2-7	TGTGCCAGCAGCCAAGGTAGCGGGGGGAATGATTTGGGCGAGCAGTACTTC	CASSQGSGGNDLGEQYF
TRBV7-8	NA	NA	TRBJ2-2	TGTGCCAGCAGCTTAGCGCACGGCACCGGGGAGCTGTTTTTT	CASSLAHGTGELFF
TRBV9	NA	NA	TRBJ1-3	TGTGCCAGCAGCGTAGGGGTGGGATTAAACACCATATATTTT	CASSVGVGLNTIYF
TRBV7-2	NA	NA	TRBJ1-5	TGTGCCAGCACCAGCCCCTTCCCCAGCAATCAGCCCCAGCATTTT	CASTSPFPSNQPQHF
TRBV6-1	NA	few	TRBJ1-4	TGTGCCGTCGAGGAGGGAGCAACTAATGAAAAACTGTTTTTT	CAVEEGATNEKLFF
TRBV7-2	NA	few	TRBJ2-2	TGTGCCAGCAGCTTAGGCTTTGAGCTGTTTTTT	CASSLGFELFF
TRBV18	TRBD1	NA	TRBJ1-2	TGTGCCAGCTCACCACGGGAGAACTGGACAGGGGGAACTAACTATGGCTACACCTTC	CASSPRENWTGGTNYGYTF
TRBV5-4	NA	NA	TRBJ2-7	TGTGCCAGCAGCTTGTGGGACGGAAACTCCTACGAGCAGTACTTC	CASSLWDGNSYEQYF
TRBV4-1	NA	NA	TRBJ1-2	TGCGCCAGCAGCCAGGCCCCAGGGGAGAACTATGGCTACACCTTC	CASSQAPGENYGYTF
TRBV30	NA	NA	TRBJ1-1	TGTGCCTGGAGGTTCCAAACGAACACTGAAGCTTTCTTT	CAWRFQTNTEAFF
TRBV18	TRBD2	NA	TRBJ2-7	TGTGCCAGCTCACCATCCGGGGGGATTACCTACGAGCAGTACTTC	CASSPSGGITYEQYF
TRBV7-2	TRBD1	NA	TRBJ2-2	TGTGCCAGCAGTCCAGGGGGCGCGAACACCGGGGAGCTGTTTTTT	CASSPGGANTGELFF
TRBV15	TRBD1	NA	TRBJ2-1	TGTGCCACCAGCAGAGATAGGGGGACAGGGTCAAATGAGCAGTTCTTC	CATSRDRGTGSNEQFF
TRBV27	NA	NA	TRBJ1-1	TGTGCCAGCAGTTATCGAGGGAACACTGAAGCTTTCTTT	CASSYRGNTEAFF
TRBV29-1	NA	once	TRBJ2-4	TGCAGCGTTGAAGACGGCAGGGGGGAGTACTTC	CSVEDGRGEYF
TRBV18	NA	NA	TRBJ1-3	TGTGCCAGCTCGCTTAACTCTGGAAACACCATATATTTT	CASSLNSGNTIYF
TRBV4-1	TRBD1	NA	TRBJ1-6	TGCGCCAGCAGCCTTCTCGAGGGACAGGGGAACTCACCCCTCCACTTT	CASSLLEGQGNSPLHF
TRBV7-9	TRBD1	NA	TRBJ2-1	TGTGCCAGCAGCACATACAACAGGGGACGCTCCTACAATGAGCAGTTCTTC	CASSTYNRGRSYNEQFF
TRBV19	NA	NA	TRBJ1-2	TGTGCCAGTAGTATAGCTTCCGGCGGCTACACCTTC	CASSIASGGYTF
TRBV18	NA	NA	TRBJ2-7	TGTGCCAGCTCCGCGGTGGAAGCCCGCTACGAGCAGTACTTC	CASSAVEARYEQYF
TRBV6-1	TRBD1	NA	TRBJ1-2	TGTGCCAGCAGTGAGAGACAGGGAGGCTATGGCTACACCTTC	CASSERQGGYGYTF
TRBV27	NA	NA	TRBJ1-5	TGTGCCAGCAGTTTACTGGGGCTCGGCAATCAGCCCCAGCATTTT	CASSLLGLGNQPQHF
TRBV30	NA	NA	TRBJ2-2	TGTGCCTGGAGTGTAGGGGCAGGATACACCGGGGAGCTGTTTTTT	CAWSVGAGYTGELFF
TRBV19	NA	few	TRBJ1-3	TGTGCCAGTAATACCCGGGACTCTGGAAACACCATATATTTT	CASNTRDSGNTIYF
TRBV7-3	NA	NA	TRBJ2-1	TGTGCCAGCAGCTTATCTGCGGGGCTCCGTGAGCAGTTCTTC	CASSLSAGLREQFF
TRBV6-6	TRBD1	NA	TRBJ1-4	TGTGCCAGCAGTTACTCCGGGACAGGGGGCCGGGAAAAACTGTTTTTT	CASSYSGTGGREKLFF